This T cell receptor beta chain was recovered during a study of shared clonotypes between healthy human individuals. Generated by immunoSEQ multiplex PCR, the TCRdb table keeps only in-frame clones and is missing some. The table records some 2 million clones, around 96% of them present only once. CDR1 and CDR2 from the germline V gene are SEHNR and FQNEAQ (reference sequence). This CDR3 has 12 amino acids. V was pared by 5 bases and J by 6 bases, with 9 bases between. This clone was seen once. Naive CD8 cells lacked CD45RO, underwent positive selection for CCR7 and left out terminally differentiated effector memory CD45RA+ cells.

The TCR originated in a man aged 18 to 30 in good health. The V gene is TRBV7-9, the J gene TRBJ2-3; D not resolved. The sequenced sample consisted of naive CD8+ T cells sorted from blood. The CDR3 spells CASSLMADTQYF. Written as DNA, the CDR3 is TGTGCCAGCAGCCTCATGGCGGATACGCAGTATTTT.